This is a list of T cell receptor beta chains from one sample in a study of T cell changes during pregnancy in multiple sclerosis. Profiled with immunoSEQ multiplex PCR; TCRdb holds only in-frame clones, not every one. Among some 96,000 clones listed, 80% to 95% were seen once. Here the sequenced sample was peripheral blood, taken after pregnancy. These receptors were collected from a female donor with multiple sclerosis, enrolled in a pregnancy study. Both conserved end residues are part of each CDR3. Each record gives: clone size, J gene, D gene, CDR3 length, V gene, CDR3 DNA, CDR3 protein. The D gene is left open where the match is weak. For some rows the clone size is stated as once, few or many, or as a class when expanded; others skip it.

>-|TRBJ2-1|-|16|TRBV4-3
TGCGCCAGCAGCCAAGACCGAGAATTCGCCTACAATGAGCAGTTCTTC
CASSQDREFAYNEQFF
>-|TRBJ2-7|-|13|TRBV6-1
TGTGCCATTGGTTTAGAATACTCCTACGAGCAGTACTTC
CAIGLEYSYEQYF
>-|TRBJ2-1|-|13|TRBV6-5
TGTGCCAGCAGTTACCGAAGCGGCAATGAGCAGTTCTTC
CASSYRSGNEQFF
>once|TRBJ2-7|TRBD2|14|TRBV10-3
TGTGCCATCAGTGCCGGCGGGAGCTCCTACGAGCAGTACTTC
CAISAGGSSYEQYF
>-|TRBJ2-2|TRBD2|13|TRBV9
TGTGCCGGCTCTAGCGGGGGGACCGGGGAGCTGTTTTTT
CAGSSGGTGELFF
>-|TRBJ1-1|TRBD1|15|TRBV18
TGTGCCAGCTCTAAACAGGGGTCTATTACTACTGAAGCTTTCTTT
CASSKQGSITTEAFF
>-|TRBJ1-1|TRBD1|13|TRBV11-2
TGTGCCAGCAGCCCGGACAGGCTTTCTGAAGCTTTCTTT
CASSPDRLSEAFF
>-|TRBJ2-5|TRBD2|17|TRBV4-1
TGCGCCAGCAGCGGACACCTCGGACTAGGCGCCCCGGAGACCCAGTACTTC
CASSGHLGLGAPETQYF
>once|TRBJ1-4|-|15|TRBV4-1
TGCGCCAGCAGCCAAATAAGGGACATGTATGAAAAACTGTTTTTT
CASSQIRDMYEKLFF
>-|TRBJ2-7|TRBD1|15|TRBV18
TGTGCCAGCTCCCGGGGACAGGGGAAGTCCTACGAGCAGTACTTC
CASSRGQGKSYEQYF
>-|TRBJ2-1|-|15|TRBV11-3
TGTGCCAGCAGCTTTGGCCGCACCTCCTACAATGAGCAGTTCTTC
CASSFGRTSYNEQFF
>-|TRBJ1-4|TRBD1|16|TRBV5-1
TGCGCCAGCAGCCTCGGCAGACAGGGGGCGGGTGAAAAACTGTTTTTT
CASSLGRQGAGEKLFF
>-|TRBJ2-2|TRBD1|16|TRBV25-1
TGTGCCAGCAGCCCGGGGGGGACAGGGGGCACCGGGGAGCTGTTTTTT
CASSPGGTGGTGELFF
>-|TRBJ2-7|TRBD1|14|TRBV7-6
TGTGCCAGCAGCTTACCGACAGGGGGGGGCGAGCAGTACTTC
CASSLPTGGGEQYF
>-|TRBJ1-1|-|15|TRBV10-3
TGTGCCATCAGTGAGTCAGGACAGAAAAACACTGAAGCTTTCTTT
CAISESGQKNTEAFF
>-|TRBJ1-6|-|15|TRBV5-5
TGTGCCAGCAGCCAGATAGACGCCGGGAATTCACCCCTCCACTTT
CASSQIDAGNSPLHF
>-|TRBJ2-5|TRBD2|15|TRBV6-5
TGTGCCAGCAGTTCGGCCCAGGGTCGGGGGGGGACCCAGTACTTC
CASSSAQGRGGTQYF
>-|TRBJ1-3|-|15|TRBV5-6
TGTGCCAGCAGCTTCGAACAGGGTCTCGGAAACACCATATATTTT
CASSFEQGLGNTIYF
>-|TRBJ1-1|-|16|TRBV10-3
TGTGCCATCAGTAAAGGGAGCGGGGGGGTGAACACTGAAGCTTTCTTT
CAISKGSGGVNTEAFF
>-|TRBJ1-3|-|17|TRBV4-3
TGCGCCAGCAGCCAACAAAAACAGGGCAGCTCTGGAAACACCATATATTTT
CASSQQKQGSSGNTIYF
>-|TRBJ1-5|-|15|TRBV2
TGTGCCAGCAGTGTAGAAGGGGTTGGTAATCAGCCCCAGCATTTT
CASSVEGVGNQPQHF
>-|TRBJ1-5|-|13|TRBV27
TGTGCCAGCAGTTTATCATGGGCACAGCCCCAGCATTTT
CASSLSWAQPQHF
>once|TRBJ2-1|-|15|TRBV28
TGTGCCAGCAGTTTAAGTCAGGTTGTCTACAATGAGCAGTTCTTC
CASSLSQVVYNEQFF
>-|TRBJ2-2|TRBD1|19|TRBV18
TGTGCCAGCTCTCCGGACAGGGAAACTACCCCGATGTGGGCCGGGGAGCTGTTTTTT
CASSPDRETTPMWAGELFF
>-|TRBJ2-7|TRBD2|15|TRBV5-6
TGTGCCAGCAGCTTGAGGCTAGCGGGGGCCTACGAGCAGTACTTC
CASSLRLAGAYEQYF
>-|TRBJ2-5|-|12|TRBV5-1
TGCGCCAGCAGCCCGGGGCAAGAGACCCAGTACTTC
CASSPGQETQYF
>-|TRBJ2-5|TRBD1|13|TRBV6-4
TGTGCCAGCAGTTTGGGGACAGGGTTGACCCAGTACTTC
CASSLGTGLTQYF
>-|TRBJ2-7|TRBD2|15|TRBV7-2
TGTGCCAGCAGCTCACGACTAGCGGGGGTGGGCGAGCAGTACTTC
CASSSRLAGVGEQYF
>-|TRBJ1-3|-|14|TRBV5-5
TGTGCCAGCAGCTTGGAGACGGGTGGAAACACCATATATTTT
CASSLETGGNTIYF
>once|TRBJ2-3|TRBD1|12|TRBV30
TGTGCCTGGGCGCATGACAGGGGCCAGCCGTATTTT
CAWAHDRGQPYF
>-|TRBJ2-2|-|14|TRBV7-2
TGTGCCAGTGGGGACAAATCGAACACCGGGGAGCTGTTTTTT
CASGDKSNTGELFF
>-|TRBJ2-7|-|15|TRBV6-1
TGTGCCAGCAGAAGAACCTCTACTGGACAGTACGAGCAGTACTTC
CASRRTSTGQYEQYF
>-|TRBJ2-1|-|14|TRBV7-2
TGTGCCAGCAGCTTAGTACTCCCTCGGAATGAGCAGTTCTTC
CASSLVLPRNEQFF
>once|TRBJ1-1|TRBD1|14|TRBV4-1
TGCGCCAGCAGCCCGGGACAGGGGACGACTGAAGCTTTCTTT
CASSPGQGTTEAFF
>few|TRBJ1-5|-|14|TRBV6-6
TGTGCCAGCAGTCAGGACGGACTTTCGGGGGCCCAGCATTTT
CASSQDGLSGAQHF
>-|TRBJ1-1|-|14|TRBV6-5
TGTGCCAGCAGTTATAATTCAGGGTATACTGAAGCTTTCTTT
CASSYNSGYTEAFF
>-|TRBJ1-2|-|14|TRBV30
TGTGCCTGGAGTGTACGGGGGAGGGGGTATGGCTACACCTTC
CAWSVRGRGYGYTF
>few|TRBJ1-6|-|13|TRBV6-5
TGTGCCAGCAGACTAGGGCGGGTTTCACCCCTCCACTTT
CASRLGRVSPLHF
>-|TRBJ2-7|TRBD2|16|TRBV18
TGTGCCAGCTCACCAGCGACTAGCGCTTTCTCCTACGAGCAGTACTTC
CASSPATSAFSYEQYF
>-|TRBJ2-1|TRBD2|15|TRBV7-8
TGTGCCAGCAGTCCGCGGGAGATATTGGACAATGAGCAGTTCTTC
CASSPREILDNEQFF
>-|TRBJ2-1|TRBD2|11|TRBV20-1
TGCAGTGCTAGCGGGGGGGCCGTCCGGTTCTTC
CSASGGAVRFF
>-|TRBJ1-5|-|14|TRBV27
TGTGCCAGCAGTCCACAGGGCAGCAATCAGCCCCAGCATTTT
CASSPQGSNQPQHF
>-|TRBJ1-1|TRBD1|16|TRBV5-1
TGCGCCAGCAGCCGGGACAGGGGAAAGTGGTACACTGAAGCTTTCTTT
CASSRDRGKWYTEAFF
>-|TRBJ1-4|TRBD1|14|TRBV30
TGTGCCTGGAGTGTGGGAGAGGGACAGGGTAAACTGTTTTTT
CAWSVGEGQGKLFF
>-|TRBJ2-5|TRBD2|13|TRBV6-1
TGTGCCAGCAGTGCTAGCGGGAGGGAGACCCAGTACTTC
CASSASGRETQYF
>-|TRBJ1-1|-|13|TRBV30
TGTGCCTGGAGTGTAATACGGGAAACTGAAGCTTTCTTT
CAWSVIRETEAFF
>-|TRBJ1-4|-|14|TRBV18
TGTGCCAGCTCACCGGGACACGGGGATGAAAAACTGTTTTTT
CASSPGHGDEKLFF